This record looks at one TCR beta chain sequence and its context. Its cognate antigen has yet to be identified. The input lacks base qualities; no much larger clone sits a single base away. This specimen belongs to a study of T cells after yellow fever vaccination (dated by TCRdb to the late 2010s). Looking at the study overall: The SMART-Seq v4 Ultra Low Input RNA kit was used to prepare libraries from fractions with low cell numbers. To follow T-cell clones before and after both primary and booster YFV17D yellow fever vaccination, bulk TCR alpha and beta repertoires underwent longitudinal sequencing. Two healthy male donors made up the cohort, one aged 18 to 30 years and the other aged 30 to 40 years. Bulk PBMC replicates and cell subsets were isolated from blood drawn at multiple timepoints before and after both primary and secondary immunization.

Findings and caveats that apply to the study as a whole: Computational filtering was required because FACS-sorted repertoires could contain abundant contaminating clonotypes from the bulk population. Only a couple of donors were included in the study, so the extent to which the findings can be generalized is limited. The secondary T-cell response was found to be weaker but faster than the primary response, with a peak reached on day 5 rather than on day 15. Most clones expanded after primary vaccination (around 96% of CD4 and approximately 86% of CD8) were re-detected after the booster, suggesting that broad memory maintenance occurred. A small fraction of clonotypes showed up in both the CD4 and CD8 compartments, probably as a result of convergent recombination.

Sequences SGHKS (CDR1) and YYEKEE (CDR2) are obtained from the germline V gene (reference sequence). V was cut back by 1 base and J by 5 bases, leaving a gap of 9 bases between them. The CDR3 measures 13 amino acids from cysteine to phenylalanine. CDR3 DNA only is kept here, 39 bases in frame from base 1. The meaning of the sample's treatment or condition label: live attenuated yellow fever vaccine strain. A standard Ficoll-Paque protocol was used to isolate PBMCs from peripheral blood. Dynabeads CD4 and CD8 positive selection kits were used to isolate CD4 and CD8 T-cell fractions. TriZol was used to extract RNA from bulk PBMCs, CD4 and CD8 fractions, and dextramer-positive and dextramer-negative fractions. TCR cDNA was made using 5'RACE template switching, a step that added a universal primer site and unique molecular identifiers. cDNA synthesis was primed from both the TCR alpha and TCR beta constant segments. Library amplification involved two PCR steps, and the second step added sample barcodes and sequencing adapters. Sequencing of the libraries was done on either Illumina HiSeq 2500 (2x100 bp) or NovaSeq (2x150 bp). Per the original workflow: MIGEC handled demultiplexing of reads and collapsing into UMI consensus sequences, while MiXCR performed V(D)J alignment. Vaccine-responding clonotypes were defined with edgeR using replicate PBMC samples, requiring FDR below 0.01 and a log2 fold change above 5 up to day 15. Each bulk clonotype received a CD4 or CD8 identity based on whether the sequenced CD4 or CD8 repertoire contained that clonotype at higher abundance. In TCRdb, the public reads were trimmed at Q25 with fastp and aligned with MiXCR, with productive beta chains retained. Rows are unified per CDR3 protein, each entry keeping the most common DNA and genes. These V and J calls are TCRdb output, not the study's own analysis. The sample table records more than 95,000 distinct CDR3 sequences; under 8.5% of these occur just once. The biggest ten clones account for roughly 2.5% of the sample.

Sequencing was performed on CD4+ T cells sorted from PBMCs, taken approximately 11 days after the first yellow fever vaccination. This TCR derives from a man aged 18 to 29 who received the YFV17D yellow fever vaccine. Recombination linked TRBV5-5 to TRBJ1-1; no confident D gene assignment can be made. The CDR3 protein: CASSLLVGTEAFF. In nucleotides, the sequence is TGTGCCAGCAGCTTGTTAGTAGGTACTGAAGCTTTCTTT.